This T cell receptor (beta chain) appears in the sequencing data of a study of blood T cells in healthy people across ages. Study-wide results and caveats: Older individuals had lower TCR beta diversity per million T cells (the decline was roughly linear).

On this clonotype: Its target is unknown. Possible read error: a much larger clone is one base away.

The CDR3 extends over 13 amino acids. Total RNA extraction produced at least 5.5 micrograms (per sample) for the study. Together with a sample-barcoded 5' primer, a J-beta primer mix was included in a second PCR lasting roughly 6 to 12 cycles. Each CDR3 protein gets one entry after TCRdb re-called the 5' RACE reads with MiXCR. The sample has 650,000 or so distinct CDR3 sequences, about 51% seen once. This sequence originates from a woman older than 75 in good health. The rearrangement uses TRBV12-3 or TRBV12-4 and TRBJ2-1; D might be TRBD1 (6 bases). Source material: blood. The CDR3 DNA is TGTGCCGGCAGTATTCTGAGGGGGAATGAGCAGTTCTTC. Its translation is CAGSILRGNEQFF.